This T cell receptor (beta chain) was recovered during a study of T cell responses to AZD1222 COVID-19 vaccine. TCRdb's copy holds only in-frame clones and misses some; the assay was immunoSEQ multiplex PCR. The sample has 50,000 to 65,000 clones; around 90% are singletons. This CDR3 comprises 16 residues. Germline values: CDR1 MGHRA, CDR2 YSYEKL. Trimming removed 1 base from V and 6 bases from J; junction bases left unmatched: 8. In regard to this clone: Its antigen remains unidentified.

Study-wide points: In a largely white British group with more females than males, clonal diversity was possibly underestimated. Repertoire collection took place solely once the T cell response had peaked. CD4 TCRs linked to vaccination spanned spike, dominating at 160-218 and 743-854. Spike-specific TCR breadth and depth both grew after two AZD1222 doses.

This TCR was sampled from an adult in good health. The sequences come from peripheral blood, collected on day 0 of AZD1222 vaccination. This rearrangement joins TRBV4-1 to TRBJ2-4, with 8 bases aligning to TRBD2. The CDR3 DNA is TGCGCCAGCAGCCAAGTATGGGTAGCGGGGATAAACATTCAGTACTTC. Amino acid sequence: CASSQVWVAGINIQYF.